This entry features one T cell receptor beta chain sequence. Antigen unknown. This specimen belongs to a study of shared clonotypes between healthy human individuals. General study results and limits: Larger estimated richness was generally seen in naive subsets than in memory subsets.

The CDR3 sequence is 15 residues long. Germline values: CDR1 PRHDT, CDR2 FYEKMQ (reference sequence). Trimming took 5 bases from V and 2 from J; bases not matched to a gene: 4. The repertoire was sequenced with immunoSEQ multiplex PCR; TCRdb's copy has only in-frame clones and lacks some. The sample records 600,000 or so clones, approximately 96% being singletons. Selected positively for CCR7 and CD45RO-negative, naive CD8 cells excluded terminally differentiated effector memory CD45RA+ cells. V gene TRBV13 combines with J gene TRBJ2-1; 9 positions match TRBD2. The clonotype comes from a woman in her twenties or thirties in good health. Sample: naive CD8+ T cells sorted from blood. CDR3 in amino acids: CASSPSGDTYNEQFF. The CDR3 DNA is TGTGCCAGCAGCCCTAGCGGGGATACCTACAATGAGCAGTTCTTC. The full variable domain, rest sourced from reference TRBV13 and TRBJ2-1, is AAGVIQSPRHLIKEKRETATLKCYPIPRHDTVYWYQQGPGQDPQFLISFYEKMQSDKGSIPDRFSAQQFSDYHSELNMSSLELGDSALYFCASSPSGDTYNEQFFGPGTRLTVL.